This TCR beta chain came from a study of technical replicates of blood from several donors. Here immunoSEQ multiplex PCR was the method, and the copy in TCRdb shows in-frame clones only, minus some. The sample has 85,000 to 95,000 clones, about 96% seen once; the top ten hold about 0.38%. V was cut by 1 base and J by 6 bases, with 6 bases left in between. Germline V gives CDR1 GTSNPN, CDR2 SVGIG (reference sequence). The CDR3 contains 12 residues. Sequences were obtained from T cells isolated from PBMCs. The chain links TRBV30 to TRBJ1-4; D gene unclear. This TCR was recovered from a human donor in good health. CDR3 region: CAWSDGDEKLFF. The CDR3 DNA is TGTGCCTGGAGTGACGGGGATGAAAAACTGTTTTTT.